Below, one TCR beta chain is given with its context. The antigen is undetermined. The data belong to a study of graft-versus-host responses after intestinal transplantation. In the study overall: Multivisceral, liver-intestinal, or isolated intestinal transplants were given to recipients.

The germline V gene encodes CDR1 MGHRA and CDR2 YSYEKL. The CDR3 covers 16 residues. Trimming cost V 4 bases and J 10 bases, with 23 bases left between them. Using immunoSEQ multiplex PCR, the repertoire was profiled, and TCRdb retains in-frame clones only, with some absent. The data contain some 90,000 clones, 80% to 95% of them singletons. V is TRBV4-1 and J is TRBJ2-1; D uncertain. The origin of this receptor is a human donor who received an intestinal transplant. Sequencing used unstimulated CD8+ T cells sorted from spleen or lymph node cells, obtained before intestinal transplant. The CDR3, as DNA: TGCGCCAGCAGCCCAACCTCTAGTAATGTCTTCCGAGAGCAGTTCTTC. This codes for CASSPTSSNVFREQFF.